One and the same sample provided the 26 T cell receptor beta chains below, sequenced in a study of response to subunit inactivated influenza vaccine. TCRdb ran MiXCR on the RT-PCR reads and lists one entry per CDR3 protein. The table shows 400,000 to 650,000 distinct CDR3 sequences, with 7.2% occurring only once. The input for sequencing was PBMCs from blood, taken about 23 months after vaccination. The receptors derive from a man in his fifties or sixties who received an inactivated influenza vaccine.

This clonotype was recorded many times. This CDR3 is CASSSSTEAFF. In DNA, the CDR3 is TGTGCCAGCAGCTCGAGCACTGAAGCTTTCTTT. The rearrangement links TRBV11-2 to TRBJ1-1; D is unclear. The CDR3 consists of 11 residues. The ends were cut back, 4 bases at V and 4 bases at J, with 4 bases in the middle. The germline V gene encodes CDR1 SGHAT and CDR2 FQNNGV.

The gene calls are TRBV5-1 and TRBJ1-1; 12 bases match TRBD1. The CDR3 has 17 residues. V was clipped by 3 bases and J by 3 bases; unmatched bases: 9. Germline values: CDR1 SGHRS, CDR2 YFSETQ. The CDR3, as DNA: TGCGCCAGCAGCTCTGGGACAGGGGGCAGTAGGGACACTGAAGCTTTCTTT. This sequence encodes CASSSGTGGSRDTEAFF.

The table lists this clonotype with many counts. V usage is TRBV21-1 and J usage is TRBJ2-7; the listed D gene, TRBD2, was not tested against the DNA. TRBV21-1 is labeled a pseudogene. The CDR3 has 15 amino acids. The CDR3 sequence: CARPYISGGTYEQYF. In DNA, the CDR3 is TGTGCCAGACCATACATCAGCGGGGGGACCTACGAGCAGTACTTC.

The chain recombines TRBV5-1 with TRBJ2-1; 8 positions match TRBD2. This CDR3 region has 15 residues. The V gene's germline CDR1 is SGHRS and CDR2 YFSETQ. The trim removed 0 bases at V and 9 bases at J, leaving 8 bases unmatched. CDR3 nucleotide sequence: TGCGCCAGCAGCTTGGCCGGGAGGGCCCAGGGTGAGCAGTTCTTC. Translation: CASSLAGRAQGEQFF.

This clonotype was detected a few times. The CDR3 sequence is CASSLAGFNGYTF. DNA of the CDR3: TGTGCCAGCAGTTTAGCAGGGTTCAATGGCTACACCTTC. The rearrangement uses TRBV12-3 or TRBV12-4 and TRBJ1-2; no firm D call. The CDR3 contains 13 residues. The V gene lost 0 bases and the J gene lost 6 bases, with 8 bases spanning the gap.

This clonotype turned up a few times. The rearrangement uses TRBV5-1 and TRBJ2-3; possible D gene TRBD1, 6 bases. The V and J ends lost 7 bases and 0 bases respectively, with 12 bases between them. The CDR3 spans 14 residues. Germline-derived CDR1 and CDR2 are SGHRS and YFSETQ. In DNA, the CDR3 is TGCGCCAGCGGGGGCCATCTCAGCACAGATACGCAGTATTTT. As protein: CASGGHLSTDTQYF.

The genes are TRBV12-3 or TRBV12-4 and TRBJ2-2; maybe TRBD2 (5 bases). The CDR3 runs to 12 residues. V was shortened by 10 bases and J by 8 bases, with 14 bases between the two germline ends. The CDR3 nucleotides read TGTGCCACCCGCGAGGGCGGAGGGGAGCTGTTTTTT. Its translation is CATREGGGELFF.

In its sample, this clonotype was seen a few times. This sequence joins TRBV6-5 and TRBJ2-7, with D tentatively TRBD2 (6 bases). V dropped 4 bases and J dropped 1 base, with 23 bases sitting between them. This CDR3 has 18 residues. Germline loops: CDR1 MNHEY, CDR2 SVGAGI. The CDR3 protein is CASSSRFHASGQSYEQYF. CDR3 sequence (DNA): TGTGCCAGCAGTTCTCGTTTTCACGCGAGCGGGCAATCCTACGAGCAGTACTTC.

This rearrangement joins TRBV29-1 to TRBJ1-1; D might be TRBD1 (5 bases). The CDR3 length is 14 residues. V was clipped by 6 bases and J by 1 base, with 15 bases between them. Germline loops: CDR1 SQVTM, CDR2 ANQGSEA. CDR3 region: CSVRGGRRNTEAFF. For the CDR3, the DNA is TGCAGCGTGCGTGGGGGACGAAGGAACACTGAAGCTTTCTTT.

Points on this clonotype: A read error may explain this, as a much larger clone is one base away. The J gene is TRBJ1-1, the V gene TRBV2; perhaps TRBD1 as D (6 bases). Per germline, CDR1 SNHLY and CDR2 FYNNEI. There are 16 residues in the CDR3. Trimming removed 5 bases at V and 0 bases at J, with 16 bases between. In nucleotides, the CDR3 is TGTGCCAGCAGTCCACGGGACATGGTTATGAACACTGAAGCTTTCTTT. Its protein product is CASSPRDMVMNTEAFF.

The chain employs TRBV10-3 and TRBJ2-1, with TRBD2 identical over 10 bases. Per germline, CDR1 ENHRY and CDR2 SYGVKD. This CDR3 is 14 amino acids long. The V gene end was trimmed by 7 bases and the J gene end by 7 bases; junction bases not matched to a gene: 7. The CDR3 reads CAITGSGRSNEQFF. In DNA, the CDR3 is TGTGCCATCACAGGTAGCGGGAGGTCGAATGAGCAGTTCTTC.

This clonotype was counted between two and nine times. J is TRBJ1-2 and V is TRBV5-5, with TRBD1 as a possible D gene (6 bases). Germline V gives CDR1 SGHKS, CDR2 YYEKEE (reference sequence). V lost 4 bases and J 2 bases, leaving 21 bases between the germline ends. The CDR3 length is 17 residues. The CDR3 DNA reads TGTGCCAGCAGCAATAGCCAACAGGGAACGGCAAACTATGGCTACACCTTC. This encodes CASSNSQQGTANYGYTF.

This rearrangement joins TRBV20-1 to TRBJ1-5; the D gene is possibly TRBD1 (5 bases). V lost 5 bases, J lost 0 bases, and 20 bases lay in between. Germline V gene sequence: CDR1 DFQATT, CDR2 SNEGSKA (reference sequence). This CDR3 is 17 amino acids long. The CDR3 protein is CSAPTSRGHVSNQPQHF. The CDR3 DNA reads as TGCAGTGCTCCAACCAGCCGAGGACATGTTAGCAATCAGCCCCAGCATTTT.

This clonotype has a count of ten or more. V is TRBV12-3 or TRBV12-4 and J is TRBJ1-1; D remains unclear. Trimming took off 6 bases at V and 10 bases at J, with 21 bases between the two ends. The CDR3 is 14 amino acids. CDR3 amino acids: CASRPRSAQSRAFF. In DNA, the CDR3 is TGTGCCAGCAGACCGAGGTCCGCGCAGTCAAGAGCTTTCTTT.

The chain combines TRBV20-1 with TRBJ2-1; TRBD2 aligns across 12 bases. This CDR3 is 14 amino acids long. From germline, CDR1 is DFQATT and CDR2 SNEGSKA (reference sequence). Trimming removed 4 bases from V and 6 bases from J; junction bases left unmatched: 4. This chain's CDR3 is CSATGTSGFNEQFF. DNA for the CDR3: TGCAGTGCTACCGGGACTAGCGGGTTCAATGAGCAGTTCTTC.

The sample holds many counts of this clonotype. DNA of the CDR3: TGCGCCAGCAGCCAGCTACTCCAGGGGAGGGGTGGGGAAGGCTACACCTTC. Its translation: CASSQLLQGRGGEGYTF. This chain connects TRBV4-1 to TRBJ1-2, with D tentatively TRBD1 (6 bases). The CDR3 length is 17 residues. CDR1 is MGHRA, CDR2 YSYEKL, per germline. Trimming took 3 bases from V and 8 from J, leaving 25 bases between them.

The genes are TRBV5-1 and TRBJ2-7; no reliable D call. The CDR3 is made up of 15 amino acids. V was clipped by 4 bases and J by 5 bases, with 19 bases between them. CDR1 is SGHRS and CDR2 is YFSETQ in the germline V gene. CDR3 DNA: TGCGCCAGCAGCGTGGGTCGTGGGGTGGGCCACGAGCAGTACTTC. The encoded protein is CASSVGRGVGHEQYF.

This clonotype was observed at least ten times. V gene TRBV20-1 combines with J gene TRBJ2-1, with D uncertain. Germline-derived CDR1 and CDR2 are DFQATT and SNEGSKA (reference sequence). This CDR3 comprises 15 residues. Trimming pared 0 bases from V and 0 bases from J, leaving 9 bases between. CDR3 sequence: CSARDLALSYNEQFF. Here the CDR3 DNA reads TGCAGTGCTAGAGACCTTGCCCTCTCCTACAATGAGCAGTTCTTC.

The V call is TRBV3-1, the J call TRBJ2-7; no clear D gene. Trimming removed 1 base from V and 2 bases from J, with 12 bases in between. The CDR3 is 15 amino acids. Germline V gene data show CDR1 as LGHDT and CDR2 as YNNKEL (reference sequence). The CDR3, as DNA: TGTGCCAGCAGCCAAGTAGCTCACTTACCCTACGAGCAGTACTTC. Translating gives CASSQVAHLPYEQYF.

The chain combines TRBV28 with TRBJ2-5; possible D gene TRBD2, 6 bases. This CDR3 comprises 13 residues. Trimming pared 4 bases from V and 3 bases from J, leaving 9 bases between. Germline V lookup: CDR1 MDHEN, CDR2 SYDVKM. Here the CDR3 reads CASSSPGEETQYF. The CDR3 nucleotides read TGTGCCAGCAGTTCCCCGGGGGAAGAGACCCAGTACTTC.

In its sample, this clonotype was seen many times. The rearrangement links TRBV15 to TRBJ2-3; maybe TRBD2 (5 bases). V lost 4 bases, J lost 2 bases, and 7 bases lay in between. Per germline, CDR1 LNHNV and CDR2 YYDKDF (reference sequence). This CDR3 spans 13 amino acids. The chain's CDR3 is CATSKRDTDTQYF. The CDR3 nucleotides are TGTGCCACCAGCAAGAGGGACACAGATACGCAGTATTTT.

This clonotype was recorded a few times. V gene TRBV6-1 combines with J gene TRBJ2-7; no definite D call. The CDR3 is 13 residues long. Germline-derived CDR1 and CDR2 are MNHNS and SASEGT. Trimming pared 6 bases from V and 3 bases from J, leaving 12 bases between. CDR3 sequence (DNA): TGTGCCAGCAGGGCTGGGCAGAACTACGAGCAGTACTTC. As protein: CASRAGQNYEQYF.

This clonotype appeared many times. J is TRBJ2-5 and V is TRBV7-9; a weak D match, TRBD2 (7 bases). The CDR3 is 14 residues long. Germline assignment: CDR1 SEHNR and CDR2 FQNEAQ (reference sequence). Trimming pared 4 bases from V and 5 bases from J, leaving 14 bases between. CDR3: CASSSTGGYETQYF. CDR3 in DNA: TGTGCCAGCAGCTCAACGGGGGGCTATGAGACCCAGTACTTC.

V is TRBV29-1 and J is TRBJ1-1, with no clear D. Germline-derived CDR1 and CDR2 are SQVTM and ANQGSEA. Trimming pared 4 bases from V and 0 bases from J, leaving 15 bases between. The CDR3 sequence is 15 residues long. In DNA, the CDR3 is TGCAGCGTTGTGGTGGGCCCGATTTTGAACACTGAAGCTTTCTTT. This encodes CSVVVGPILNTEAFF.

This clonotype was recorded at least ten times. The rearrangement links TRBV5-6 to TRBJ2-7; D assignment may be TRBD1 or TRBD2 (5 bases each). V lost 4 bases, J lost 9 bases, and 11 bases lay in between. This CDR3 contains 11 residues. Per germline, CDR1 SGHDT and CDR2 YYEEEE. CDR3 sequence (DNA): TGTGCCAGCAGCCTCGGGGCGGTGCAGTACTTC. Its translation is CASSLGAVQYF.

This clonotype came up a few times. One end of the junction fails to match germline, which may point to a read error. V usage is TRBV7-7 and J usage is TRBJ2-1; no definite D call. From germline, CDR1 is SSHAT and CDR2 FNYEAQ (reference sequence). The CDR3 is made up of 14 amino acids. CDR3 sequence: CASSFNPNDNEQFF. The CDR3 region has the DNA TGTGCTAGCAGCTTCAACCCCAACGACAATGAGCAGTTCTTC.